This T cell receptor (beta chain) was captured by sequencing in a study of T cell responses to AZD1222 COVID-19 vaccine. General study findings and limits: It was only after the peak T cell response that any repertoires were sampled. Regions 160-218 and 743-854 held dominance among vaccine-associated CD4 TCRs, which spanned spike.

Sequencing used immunoSEQ multiplex PCR; TCRdb keeps in-frame clones, though not all of them. This sample carries 65,000 to 80,000 clones, about 90% of them seen once, and the ten largest clones take under 7.5%. As concerns this clone: Its cognate antigen is unknown.

Sequencing was performed on peripheral blood, taken on day 0 of MenACWY control vaccination. This receptor was obtained from an adult in good health.

This CDR3 reads CASSPRLADSGNTIYF. The CDR3 bases are TGTGCCAGCTCACCACGGTTGGCGGATTCTGGAAACACCATATATTTT. J is TRBJ1-3 and V is TRBV18, with no clear D. The germline gives CDR1 KGHSH, CDR2 LQKENI. V lost 1 base to trimming and J lost 1 base, with 11 bases between them. The length of the CDR3 is 16 residues.